This T cell receptor beta chain was identified during a study of CD8 T cells in Susac syndrome. Germline CDR1 SNHLY, CDR2 FYNNEI. The CDR3 is 9 amino acids long, termini counted. An input of about 0.45 to 1 ug of RNA was subjected to reverse transcription using random hexamers. TCRdb reanalysed the immunoSEQ multiplex PCR reads using MiXCR and keeps one entry per CDR3 protein. The table lists 100,000 or so distinct CDR3 sequences, about 96% of them singletons. On this clonotype itself: The missing conserved phenylalanine or tryptophan at the end of this CDR3 makes a read error likely. The limits of the CDR3 on the DNA are not certain, so only TCRdb's listed CDR3 is given.

The sequence derives from a human donor with Susac syndrome. The chain recombines TRBV2 with TRBJ1-1; the table's D call, TRBD1, was not checked against the DNA. Sequencing was carried out using CD8+ T cells from PBMCs. CDR3 amino acids: CASSGRGFS.